These T cell receptor beta chains were read from a single sample in a study of blood T cell repertoires in COVID-19. The table came from immunoSEQ multiplex PCR; TCRdb's copy has only in-frame clones and leaves some out. The sample carries 250,000 or so clones, approximately 86% recorded once. The sample taken for sequencing was PBMCs or T cells enriched from blood (not recorded which). Receptors were obtained from a woman in her fifties or sixties who had recovered from COVID-19. Each CDR3 is given with its conserved first and last residue. The D gene is left open where the match is weak. Size is stated for part of the rows, as once, few or many counts, or as a class when the clone is expanded.

J gene: TRBJ2-3; V gene: TRBV7-9; D gene: -; clone size: -; CDR3 DNA: TGTGCCAGCAGCTTCGAGCGCTTGGCAGATACGCAGTATTTT; CDR3 protein: CASSFERLADTQYF
J gene: TRBJ1-1; V gene: TRBV2; D gene: -; clone size: -; CDR3 DNA: TGTGCCAGCAGTGAAAGCGGTAACACTGAAGCTTTCTTT; CDR3 protein: CASSESGNTEAFF
J gene: TRBJ1-5; V gene: TRBV15; D gene: -; clone size: -; CDR3 DNA: TGTGCCACCAGCAGCTTTAGCAATCAGCCCCAGCATTTT; CDR3 protein: CATSSFSNQPQHF
J gene: TRBJ1-6; V gene: TRBV6-4; D gene: TRBD1; clone size: -; CDR3 DNA: TGTGCCAGCAGTGGACAGGGCGGTTCACCCCTCCACTTT; CDR3 protein: CASSGQGGSPLHF
J gene: TRBJ2-1; V gene: TRBV3-1/TRBV3-2; D gene: TRBD2; clone size: -; CDR3 DNA: TGTGCCAGCAGCCAACCCCGACAGCGGGGGAATGAGCAGTTCTTC; CDR3 protein: CASSQPRQRGNEQFF
J gene: TRBJ1-1; V gene: TRBV28; D gene: -; clone size: few; CDR3 DNA: TGTGCCAGCAGTTTAAGGAGGATAATGAACACTGAAGCTTTCTTT; CDR3 protein: CASSLRRIMNTEAFF
J gene: TRBJ1-5; V gene: TRBV19; D gene: -; clone size: -; CDR3 DNA: TGTGCCAGTAGTATTGTAGGCTTCGGGCAGCCCCAGCATTTT; CDR3 protein: CASSIVGFGQPQHF
J gene: TRBJ2-7; V gene: TRBV7-6; D gene: TRBD1; clone size: -; CDR3 DNA: TGTGCCAGCAGCTTATCAGGAACAGGGGCCCAGACTGGCGAGCAGTACTTC; CDR3 protein: CASSLSGTGAQTGEQYF
J gene: TRBJ2-7; V gene: TRBV19; D gene: TRBD1; clone size: -; CDR3 DNA: TGTGCCAGTAGTATTTCGGACAGGGTAAACGAGCAGTACTTC; CDR3 protein: CASSISDRVNEQYF
J gene: TRBJ2-5; V gene: TRBV5-1; D gene: -; clone size: -; CDR3 DNA: TGCGCCAGCAGCCCCTCGGGGGGCATATGGGAGACCCAGTACTTC; CDR3 protein: CASSPSGGIWETQYF
J gene: TRBJ2-5; V gene: TRBV28; D gene: -; clone size: -; CDR3 DNA: TGTGCCAGCAGTTTAGGGGACAACCGGCCCCAAGAGACCCAGTACTTC; CDR3 protein: CASSLGDNRPQETQYF
J gene: TRBJ2-7; V gene: TRBV19; D gene: -; clone size: -; CDR3 DNA: TGTGCCAGCTCCGAACAGGTCCCGAGCGAGCAGTACTTC; CDR3 protein: CASSEQVPSEQYF
J gene: TRBJ2-5; V gene: TRBV5-1; D gene: TRBD2; clone size: -; CDR3 DNA: TGCGCCAGCAGCTCCACTAGCGGTCCAGAGACCCAGTACTTC; CDR3 protein: CASSSTSGPETQYF
J gene: TRBJ1-1; V gene: TRBV2; D gene: -; clone size: -; CDR3 DNA: TGTGCCAGCAGTGTGGACCACGGGGACACTGAAGCTTTCTTT; CDR3 protein: CASSVDHGDTEAFF
J gene: TRBJ2-1; V gene: TRBV19; D gene: TRBD2; clone size: -; CDR3 DNA: TGTGCCAGTAGTATCCTAGCGGGGTTACACAATGAGCAGTTCTTC; CDR3 protein: CASSILAGLHNEQFF
J gene: TRBJ2-7; V gene: TRBV25-1; D gene: TRBD2; clone size: -; CDR3 DNA: TGTGCCACGAGGACTAGTTACGAGCAGTACTTC; CDR3 protein: CATRTSYEQYF
J gene: TRBJ2-2; V gene: TRBV5-1; D gene: -; clone size: -; CDR3 DNA: TGCGCCAGCAGCTCCTCCTGGGGGCCCACCGGGGAGCTGTTTTTT; CDR3 protein: CASSSSWGPTGELFF
J gene: TRBJ1-3; V gene: TRBV2; D gene: -; clone size: -; CDR3 DNA: TGTGCCAGCAGTGAATACAGCTCTGGAAACACCATATATTTT; CDR3 protein: CASSEYSSGNTIYF
J gene: TRBJ2-1; V gene: TRBV5-1; D gene: -; clone size: -; CDR3 DNA: TGCGCCAGCAGCTTGGAACCTAGCGCGCCTAATGAGCAGTTCTTC; CDR3 protein: CASSLEPSAPNEQFF
J gene: TRBJ2-1; V gene: TRBV10-2; D gene: TRBD2; clone size: -; CDR3 DNA: TGCGCCAGCAGTAAATGGACTAGAATTAATAATGAGCAGTTCTTC; CDR3 protein: CASSKWTRINNEQFF
J gene: TRBJ1-1; V gene: TRBV11-1; D gene: TRBD1; clone size: -; CDR3 DNA: TGTGCCAGCAGAAAAGAAATTACAGGGGTCGCTGAAGCTTTCTTT; CDR3 protein: CASRKEITGVAEAFF
J gene: TRBJ1-4; V gene: TRBV7-6; D gene: TRBD1; clone size: -; CDR3 DNA: TGTGCCAGCAGCTTAGAGAGTGGACAGGGGGTCTCTGAAAAACTGTTTTTT; CDR3 protein: CASSLESGQGVSEKLFF
J gene: TRBJ1-2; V gene: TRBV28; D gene: TRBD1; clone size: -; CDR3 DNA: TGTGCCAGCAGTTTTATTGTGGGGACAGGGGGCAACTATGGCTACACCTTC; CDR3 protein: CASSFIVGTGGNYGYTF
J gene: TRBJ2-1; V gene: TRBV9; D gene: TRBD2; clone size: -; CDR3 DNA: TGTGCCAGCAGCACCCGGACTAGCGGTAAGGGTGAGCAGTTCTTC; CDR3 protein: CASSTRTSGKGEQFF
J gene: TRBJ2-2; V gene: TRBV10-3; D gene: -; clone size: -; CDR3 DNA: TGTGCCATCCCCGTAACAGGGAGGAACACCGGGGAGCTGTTTTTT; CDR3 protein: CAIPVTGRNTGELFF
J gene: TRBJ2-7; V gene: TRBV4-2; D gene: -; clone size: -; CDR3 DNA: TGTGCCAGCAGCCAAGATTACGCTAGCCCGTACGAGCAGTACTTC; CDR3 protein: CASSQDYASPYEQYF
J gene: TRBJ1-1; V gene: TRBV9; D gene: TRBD1; clone size: -; CDR3 DNA: TGTGCCAGCAGCGTAGGCGCCGGGACAGGGGACACTGAAGCTTTCTTT; CDR3 protein: CASSVGAGTGDTEAFF
J gene: TRBJ2-3; V gene: TRBV27; D gene: TRBD2; clone size: -; CDR3 DNA: TGTGCCAGCAGTAGCGGGACTACTCACTGGGATACGCAGTATTTT; CDR3 protein: CASSSGTTHWDTQYF
J gene: TRBJ1-2; V gene: TRBV27; D gene: TRBD1; clone size: once; CDR3 DNA: TGTGCCAGCAGTCCTGACAGGGGGTCTAACTATGGCTACACCTTC; CDR3 protein: CASSPDRGSNYGYTF
J gene: TRBJ2-5; V gene: TRBV7-9; D gene: -; clone size: -; CDR3 DNA: TGTGCCAGCAGCTTTCCCCTACAGGGACAAGAGACCCAGTACTTC; CDR3 protein: CASSFPLQGQETQYF
J gene: TRBJ2-7; V gene: TRBV30; D gene: TRBD1; clone size: once; CDR3 DNA: TGTGCCTGGAGTTACACAGGGGGTACGGTTTACGAGCAGTACTTC; CDR3 protein: CAWSYTGGTVYEQYF
J gene: TRBJ1-3; V gene: TRBV12-3/TRBV12-4; D gene: -; clone size: -; CDR3 DNA: TGTGCCAGCAGCTTAGCGGGCTCAATATATTTT; CDR3 protein: CASSLAGSIYF
J gene: TRBJ1-3; V gene: TRBV5-1; D gene: TRBD1; clone size: -; CDR3 DNA: TGCGCCAGCAGCCTGGACAGGAGCTCTGGAAACACCATATATTTT; CDR3 protein: CASSLDRSSGNTIYF
J gene: TRBJ1-5; V gene: TRBV27; D gene: TRBD1; clone size: -; CDR3 DNA: TGTGCCAGCAAACCGGGACAGGGGCCTTATCAGCCCCAGCATTTT; CDR3 protein: CASKPGQGPYQPQHF
J gene: TRBJ2-7; V gene: TRBV2; D gene: -; clone size: -; CDR3 DNA: TGTGCCAGCAGTGACTCGGGGAGCGAGCAGTACTTC; CDR3 protein: CASSDSGSEQYF
J gene: TRBJ2-1; V gene: TRBV4-1; D gene: TRBD1; clone size: -; CDR3 DNA: TGCGCCAGCAGCCAAGATGAAGGGACAGGCACCATCGAGCAGTTCTTC; CDR3 protein: CASSQDEGTGTIEQFF
J gene: TRBJ1-5; V gene: TRBV5-1; D gene: TRBD1; clone size: -; CDR3 DNA: TGCGCCAGCAGCTTGGAGGGACAGTACAATCAGCCCCAGCATTTT; CDR3 protein: CASSLEGQYNQPQHF
J gene: TRBJ2-3; V gene: TRBV6-1; D gene: -; clone size: once; CDR3 DNA: TGTGCCAGCAGTGAATGGGCGGATACGCAGTATTTT; CDR3 protein: CASSEWADTQYF
J gene: TRBJ1-2; V gene: TRBV18; D gene: -; clone size: -; CDR3 DNA: TGTGCCAGCTCACCGGTGCCCACAAATAACTATGGCTACACCTTC; CDR3 protein: CASSPVPTNNYGYTF
J gene: TRBJ1-2; V gene: TRBV30; D gene: -; clone size: -; CDR3 DNA: TGTGCCTGGAGTGTAATGGGCAAATATGGCTACACCTTC; CDR3 protein: CAWSVMGKYGYTF
J gene: TRBJ2-1; V gene: TRBV7-9; D gene: TRBD2; clone size: few; CDR3 DNA: TGTGCCAGCAGCCAAGGGACTAGCGGGAACTCCTACAATGAGCAGTTCTTC; CDR3 protein: CASSQGTSGNSYNEQFF